These T cell receptor beta chains were read from a single sample in a study of cytomegalovirus exposure and HLA in healthy donors. Method: immunoSEQ multiplex PCR; TCRdb's copy keeps in-frame clones and lacks some. The top ten clones hold 2.5% to 3% of a sample with more than 120,000 clones, roughly 80% of them seen once. The sample was PBMCs. The receptors were gathered from a woman aged 30 to 39 in good health and CMV-seronegative. CDR3s include the opening cysteine and the closing phenylalanine or tryptophan. D genes are given only for firm matches. Clone size, where shown, is once, few, many, or a class for clones that have expanded.

TGTGCCAGCAGCCCCGGGACTAGCGGGAGGTATACGCAGTATTTT | CASSPGTSGRYTQYF | TRBD2 | 15 | NA | TRBJ2-3 | TRBV7-3
TGTGCCAGCAGTTACGCCCCAGGTCGCATGGAGACCCAGTACTTC | CASSYAPGRMETQYF | NA | 15 | NA | TRBJ2-5 | TRBV6-5
TGTGCCAGCACCCTGACTAGCGGGAGGTCTGATGAGCAGTTCTTC | CASTLTSGRSDEQFF | TRBD2 | 15 | NA | TRBJ2-1 | TRBV7-2
TGTGCCAGTAGTATAGCCCACCTAGCGATGGACAATGAGCAGTTCTTC | CASSIAHLAMDNEQFF | NA | 16 | NA | TRBJ2-1 | TRBV19
TGCGCCAGCAGCCAAGATAGAGGCCCTCAAGAGACCCAGTACTTC | CASSQDRGPQETQYF | NA | 15 | NA | TRBJ2-5 | TRBV4-1
TGTGCCAGTAGTATTAACAGGGAGGGCACTGAAGCTTTCTTT | CASSINREGTEAFF | NA | 14 | NA | TRBJ1-1 | TRBV19
TGTGCCAGTAGTATTCAGGGCGGCTATGGCTACACCTTC | CASSIQGGYGYTF | NA | 13 | NA | TRBJ1-2 | TRBV19
TGTGCCAGCAGCCCGGAAGGGACAGCAAACTATGGCTACACCTTC | CASSPEGTANYGYTF | TRBD1 | 15 | NA | TRBJ1-2 | TRBV11-2
TGTGCCAGCAGCTTACTTGGCGGGGGACCCTACAATGAGCAGTTCTTC | CASSLLGGGPYNEQFF | TRBD2 | 16 | NA | TRBJ2-1 | TRBV7-3
TGTGCCAGCAGCTTAGGCCTGGAGAACTATGGCTACACCTTC | CASSLGLENYGYTF | NA | 14 | once | TRBJ1-2 | TRBV7-9
TGTGCCAGCAGTTTATCGTACAGGGGGATCGGGGAACTGTTTTTT | CASSLSYRGIGELFF | TRBD1 | 15 | once | TRBJ1-4 | TRBV27
TGTGCCACCAGCAGAAGAGAGGGACTAGCGGGAGCTTATGAGCAGTTCTTC | CATSRREGLAGAYEQFF | TRBD2 | 17 | NA | TRBJ2-1 | TRBV15
TGCGCCAGCAGCTTGGTGCCCCTAGCGGGGGGGCCAGGTCAAGAGACCCAGTACTTC | CASSLVPLAGGPGQETQYF | TRBD2 | 19 | NA | TRBJ2-5 | TRBV5-1
TGCGCCAGCAGCTTGGGTGTAGATAACACTGAAGCTTTCTTT | CASSLGVDNTEAFF | NA | 14 | few | TRBJ1-1 | TRBV5-1
TGTGCCAGCAGTTTATTTACGCGGTGGGACAGGGGGATGAGGCGAGAGACCCAGTACTTC | CASSLFTRWDRGMRRETQYF | TRBD1 | 20 | NA | TRBJ2-5 | TRBV28
TGCGCCAGCCGGACAGGGACCACCGCAACTAATGAAAAACTGTTTTTT | CASRTGTTATNEKLFF | TRBD1 | 16 | many | TRBJ1-4 | TRBV4-1
TGTTCCAGCAGCTTAGCAAGGGGGCTGAATTCACCCCTCCACTTT | CSSSLARGLNSPLHF | TRBD1 | 15 | once | TRBJ1-6 | TRBV7-2
TGTGCCAGCAGCACCGGGACAGGGAACACTGAAGCTTTCTTT | CASSTGTGNTEAFF | TRBD1 | 14 | NA | TRBJ1-1 | TRBV7-9
TGCGCCAGCAGGGACGGGGGAAGGACTAATGAAAAACTGTTTTTT | CASRDGGRTNEKLFF | NA | 15 | NA | TRBJ1-4 | TRBV4-3
TGTGCCAGCAGCAGACAGGGGAGCGTTTCACCCCTCCACTTT | CASSRQGSVSPLHF | TRBD1 | 14 | once | TRBJ1-6 | TRBV7-8
TGTGCCAGCAGCTTAGCGGGACAGGGAAACACTGAAGCTTTCTTT | CASSLAGQGNTEAFF | TRBD1 | 15 | few | TRBJ1-1 | TRBV7-9
TGTGCCAGCAGAACGCCGGAGCTAGCAGGCGAGCAGTACTTC | CASRTPELAGEQYF | NA | 14 | NA | TRBJ2-7 | TRBV5-4
TGTGCCAGCAGCTTGCGGGGGGGGTCAGAGACCCAGTACTTC | CASSLRGGSETQYF | TRBD2 | 14 | NA | TRBJ2-5 | TRBV5-4
TGTGCCAGCAGCTTACAGGGACGGCGCGGCTCCATCTATGGCTACACCTTC | CASSLQGRRGSIYGYTF | NA | 17 | NA | TRBJ1-2 | TRBV5-4
TGTGCCACTCGGGGAGCGGGGTACGAGCAGTACTTC | CATRGAGYEQYF | TRBD2 | 12 | NA | TRBJ2-7 | TRBV28
TGTGCTAGTGGTAACAGGGGCCCCGAGCAGTACTTC | CASGNRGPEQYF | TRBD1 | 12 | NA | TRBJ2-7 | TRBV12-5
TGTGCCAGCAGCCCCGGGACAGTTGAAGAGACCCAGTACTTC | CASSPGTVEETQYF | TRBD1 | 14 | NA | TRBJ2-5 | TRBV7-8
TGTGCCAGCAGTTACCGGAGAGGCAACGAGCAGTACTTC | CASSYRRGNEQYF | NA | 13 | few | TRBJ2-7 | TRBV6-6
TGTGCCAGCAGCTACACTGGTCGAGGGCATGAGCAGTTCTTC | CASSYTGRGHEQFF | NA | 14 | NA | TRBJ2-1 | TRBV7-6